The 18 T cell receptor beta chains reported below all come from one sample, sequenced in a study of neurological immune-mediated disorders. TCRdb itself ran the 5' RACE reads through MiXCR, one entry per CDR3 protein. Here the sample spans about 48,000 distinct CDR3 sequences, more than 5% being singletons. Source material: CD4+ T cells from blood. These receptors were taken from a woman aged 18-29 years with multiple sclerosis.

This clonotype occurred a few times. This chain connects TRBV6-1 to TRBJ2-6; D unclear. V was trimmed by 8 bases and J by 2 bases, leaving 13 bases between them. Germline CDR1 and CDR2: MNHNS and SASEGT. The CDR3 totals 15 residues. In DNA, the CDR3 is TGTGCCAGCGGTATCGACGTTACTGGGGCCAACGTCCTGACTTTC. Amino acids: CASGIDVTGANVLTF.

This clonotype has ten or more counts. The rearrangement links TRBV20-1 to TRBJ1-4, with 9 nucleotides matching TRBD1. V lost 7 bases to trimming and J lost 7 bases; unmatched junction nucleotides: 7. The CDR3 loop spans 13 amino acids. Germline-derived CDR1 and CDR2 are DFQATT and SNEGSKA (reference sequence). The CDR3 sequence is CSVEGQGREKLFF. The CDR3 nucleotides are TGCAGTGTCGAGGGACAGGGTCGTGAAAAACTGTTTTTT.

This clonotype was counted only a few times. CDR3 region: CASSNSTLPEAFF. For the CDR3, the DNA is TGTGCCAGCAGCAATTCGACTCTCCCTGAAGCTTTCTTT. The chain is built from TRBV21-1 and TRBJ1-1. TRBV21-1 is noted as a pseudogene. The CDR3 is 13 residues long.

This clonotype came up many times. The chain employs TRBV7-2 and TRBJ2-2; D remains unclear. The V gene's germline CDR1 is SGHTA and CDR2 FQGNSA. CDR3 size: 14 residues. V was clipped by 5 bases and J by 0 bases, with 7 bases between them. In DNA form, the CDR3 reads TGTGCCAGCAGCCACGACGCGAACACCGGGGAGCTGTTTTTT. Translated: CASSHDANTGELFF.

This clonotype was counted ten times or more. The missing conserved phenylalanine or tryptophan at the end of this CDR3 makes a read error likely. The chain joins TRBV7-6 to TRBJ1-1; 7 bases agree with TRBD1. Germline CDR1 and CDR2: SGHVS and FNYEAQ. J lost 6 bases, V lost 3 bases, and 10 bases had no gene match. This CDR3 contains 15 residues. The chain's CDR3 is CASSFVEGAFAEAFL. CDR3 DNA: TGTGCCAGCAGCTTCGTCGAGGGGGCGTTCGCTGAAGCTTTCCTT.

This clonotype was observed many times. The V and J genes are TRBV20-1 and TRBJ1-6; 7 bases line up with TRBD1. With 3 bases clipped from V and 5 bases from J, the junction kept 4 bases outside the gene matches. From germline, CDR1 is DFQATT and CDR2 SNEGSKA (reference sequence). CDR3 length: 14 amino acids. CDR3 region: CSASPGQNNSPLHF. CDR3 coding DNA: TGCAGTGCTAGCCCGGGACAGAATAATTCACCCCTCCACTTT.

This clonotype was observed a few times. The chain couples TRBV6-2 or TRBV6-3 to TRBJ1-5; D may be TRBD1 (5 bases). The CDR3 has 14 residues. V was clipped by 4 bases and J by 8 bases, with 15 bases between them. CDR1 and CDR2 from the germline V gene are MNHEY and SVGEGT. The CDR3 region has the DNA TGTGCCAGCAGTTCGGGGCAGGAGGTTAAGCCCCAGCATTTT. Translated: CASSSGQEVKPQHF.

This clonotype was detected many times. This chain links TRBV7-2 with TRBJ2-3, with a possible D match to TRBD2 (5 bases). Trimming cost V 5 bases and J 4 bases, with 16 bases left between them. The CDR3 totals 15 residues. CDR1 is SGHTA and CDR2 is FQGNSA in the germline V gene. In nucleotides, the CDR3 is TGTGCCAGCAGCGCCAGCCCCGGGGTGGCAGATACGCAGTATTTT. The encoded protein is CASSASPGVADTQYF.

A single count supports this clonotype. The chain joins TRBV10-3 to TRBJ1-5; D unclear. Deletions cut 4 bases from V and 11 bases from J, with 18 bases between. The CDR3 is 14 residues long. CDR1 ENHRY and CDR2 SYGVKD come from the germline V gene. The CDR3 protein is CAISGFSRGSAQHF. CDR3 nucleotide sequence: TGTGCCATCAGTGGTTTTAGTCGGGGTTCGGCCCAGCATTTT.

This clonotype was observed many times. The J gene is TRBJ1-6, the V gene TRBV20-1; D is undetermined. Germline values: CDR1 DFQATT, CDR2 SNEGSKA (reference sequence). The CDR3 covers 12 residues. Trimming stripped 1 base from V and 9 bases from J, with 7 bases between. The DNA of the CDR3 is TGCAGTGCTAGAGGAGCGACTTCACCCCTCCACTTT. It yields the protein CSARGATSPLHF.

This clonotype was seen many times. The chain uses TRBV6-5 and TRBJ1-3; a weak D match, TRBD1 (5 bases). Trimming stripped 5 bases from V and 4 bases from J, with 15 bases between. Looked up from germline, CDR1 is MNHEY and CDR2 is SVGAGI. The CDR3 covers 15 residues. The CDR3 DNA follows: TGTGCCAGCAGTCGGACAAACATGTTGGGAAACACCATATATTTT. This gives the protein CASSRTNMLGNTIYF.

This clonotype was counted ten times or more. The chain couples TRBV9 to TRBJ2-1; 7 nucleotides align to TRBD2. The CDR3 has 16 residues. The germline CDR1 and CDR2 sequences are SGDLS and YYNGEE. V shed 4 bases and J 5 bases; nucleotides not matched to a gene: 12. In DNA form, the CDR3 reads TGTGCCAGCAGCCCCTCCCCGGCGGGAGTACACAATGAGCAGTTCTTC. This gives the protein CASSPSPAGVHNEQFF. The variable domain in full, completed from reference TRBV9 and TRBJ2-1, reads DSGVTQTPKHLITATGQRVTLRCSPRSGDLSVYWYQQSLDQGLQFLIQYYNGEERAKGNILERFSAQQFPDLHSELNLSSLELGDSALYFCASSPSPAGVHNEQFFGPGTRLTVL.

This clonotype was seen ten or more times. V gene TRBV7-6 combines with J gene TRBJ2-2, with TRBD2 as a possible D gene (5 bases). The CDR3 runs 14 residues. The germline V and J ends were trimmed by 5 bases and 3 bases, with 10 bases remaining between them. Germline-derived CDR1 and CDR2 are SGHVS and FNYEAQ. The CDR3 protein is CASSKDGDTGELFF. CDR3 DNA sequence: TGTGCCAGCAGCAAAGACGGGGACACCGGGGAGCTGTTTTTT.

This clonotype was detected ten times or more. V usage is TRBV5-5 and J usage is TRBJ2-7, with TRBD1 matching 9 bases. Germline CDR1 is SGHKS and CDR2 is YYEKEE (reference sequence). The trim removed 3 bases at V and 7 bases at J, leaving 5 bases unmatched. The CDR3 is made up of 13 amino acids. CDR3 DNA: TGTGCCAGCAGCTGGACAGGGGCTGGGGAGCAGTACTTC. As protein: CASSWTGAGEQYF.

This clonotype was seen many times. The genes are TRBV6-1 and TRBJ1-4; D call uncertain. Trimming took 5 bases from V and 0 from J, leaving 7 bases between them. Germline values: CDR1 MNHNS, CDR2 SASEGT. CDR3 length: 14 residues. CDR3 sequence reads: CASSIQSTNEKLFF. Written as DNA, the CDR3 is TGTGCCAGCAGTATACAGTCAACTAATGAAAAACTGTTTTTT.

This clonotype has ten or more counts. The V call is TRBV7-2, the J call TRBJ2-7; tentative D call: TRBD1 (6 bases). Trimming removed 4 bases at V and 2 bases at J, with 12 bases between. Per germline, CDR1 SGHTA and CDR2 FQGNSA. CDR3 length: 14 amino acids. The CDR3 bases are TGTGCCAGCAGCTCCCAGACAGGACCCTACGAGCAGTACGTC. Translating it yields CASSSQTGPYEQYV.

This clonotype was seen many times. The chain is built from TRBV18 and TRBJ2-1; TRBD2 aligns across 10 bases. The germline CDR1 and CDR2 sequences are KGHSH and LQKENI. With 0 bases clipped from V and 4 bases from J, the junction kept 3 bases outside the gene matches. The CDR3 has 16 residues. The CDR3 is CASSPPGLALYNEQFF. CDR3 DNA: TGTGCCAGCTCACCACCGGGACTAGCGCTGTACAATGAGCAGTTCTTC.

J is TRBJ2-3 and V is TRBV27; 9 nucleotides agree with TRBD2. The ends lost 3 bases at V and 3 bases at J; junction bases unmatched: 4. CDR3 length equals 15 residues. The germline V gene encodes CDR1 MNHEY and CDR2 SMNVEV (reference sequence). CDR3 DNA: TGTGCCAGCAGTTTCAGAGCGGGAGGTACAGATACGCAGTATTTT. This codes for CASSFRAGGTDTQYF.